This record covers a single TCR beta chain. The antigen it recognizes is unknown. No much larger clonotype is one base removed from it; base qualities were not supplied. According to the germline V gene, CDR1 reads KGHSH and CDR2 reads LQKENI. Its CDR3 holds 17 amino acids, cysteine through phenylalanine. Of the read, only the CDR3 DNA is kept; its 51 bases are in frame from base 1. V is cut back by 4 bases and J by 3 bases, with 13 bases in the junction unmatched. This record belongs to a study of T cells after yellow fever vaccination (dated 2019 in TCRdb). Concerning the study at large: The SMART-Seq v4 Ultra Low Input RNA kit was used to prepare libraries from fractions with low cell numbers. Blood was collected at multiple timepoints before and after primary and secondary immunization, and bulk PBMC replicates and cell subsets were isolated. To follow T-cell clones before and after both primary and booster YFV17D yellow fever vaccination, bulk TCR alpha and beta repertoires underwent longitudinal sequencing. The cohort comprised two healthy male donors, one aged 18 to 30 and one aged 30 to 40 years. The paper's findings and limits, for the study overall: Because only a couple of donors were included in the study, the extent to which the findings can be generalized is limited. Most clones expanded after primary vaccination were re-detected after the booster (about 95% of CD4 and 88% of CD8), suggesting broad memory maintenance. A small share of clonotypes occurred in both CD4 and CD8 compartments, likely arising from convergent recombination. Because abundant contaminating clonotypes from the bulk population could be contained in FACS-sorted repertoires, computational filtering was required. The secondary T-cell response was found to be weaker but faster than the primary response, with a peak reached on day 5 rather than on day 15.

This specimen's treatment or condition label, interpreted: live attenuated yellow fever vaccine strain. At each blood-draw timepoint, two biological replicates of bulk PBMCs were obtained. A standard Ficoll-Paque protocol was used to isolate PBMCs from peripheral blood. RNA was extracted with TriZol from bulk PBMCs, CD4 and CD8 fractions, and dextramer-positive and dextramer-negative fractions. TCR cDNA was made using 5'RACE template switching, a step that added a universal primer site and unique molecular identifiers. Priming of cDNA synthesis was performed from both the TCR alpha and TCR beta constant segments. Two PCR steps were used to amplify libraries, with sample barcodes and sequencing adapters being added in the second step. Libraries were sequenced on Illumina HiSeq 2500 (2x100 bp) or NovaSeq (2x150 bp). The original methods were these. Demultiplexing of reads and collapsing into UMI consensus sequences were performed with MIGEC, and V(D)J alignment was carried out with MiXCR. Clonotypes responding to the vaccine were identified with edgeR on replicate PBMC samples, with the criteria of FDR below 0.01 and a log2 fold change above 5 up to day 15. CD4 or CD8 identity was assigned to each bulk clonotype according to whether the clonotype was present at higher abundance in the sequenced CD4 repertoire or the sequenced CD8 repertoire. The public sequencing data were trimmed at Q25 with fastp and processed into clonotypes with MiXCR by TCRdb, which kept only in-frame beta chains. CDR3 protein sequences are deduplicated, and each keeps its most common genes and DNA. The V and J calls and clone size come from TCRdb's table, not from the authors' own analysis. Here the sample has 500,000 to 650,000 distinct CDR3 sequences; about 15% occur a single time. The ten largest clones add up to around a sixth of the sample.

The chain is made from TRBV18 and TRBJ2-3; TRBD2 aligns with 7 central bases. The origin of this receptor is a man younger than 35 who received the YFV17D yellow fever vaccine. This specimen was PBMCs, taken 5 days after the first yellow fever vaccination. The CDR3 is CASSRPWQGLRTDTQYF. Read as DNA, the sequence is TGTGCCAGCTCACGACCTTGGCAGGGACTAAGAACAGATACGCAGTATTTT.